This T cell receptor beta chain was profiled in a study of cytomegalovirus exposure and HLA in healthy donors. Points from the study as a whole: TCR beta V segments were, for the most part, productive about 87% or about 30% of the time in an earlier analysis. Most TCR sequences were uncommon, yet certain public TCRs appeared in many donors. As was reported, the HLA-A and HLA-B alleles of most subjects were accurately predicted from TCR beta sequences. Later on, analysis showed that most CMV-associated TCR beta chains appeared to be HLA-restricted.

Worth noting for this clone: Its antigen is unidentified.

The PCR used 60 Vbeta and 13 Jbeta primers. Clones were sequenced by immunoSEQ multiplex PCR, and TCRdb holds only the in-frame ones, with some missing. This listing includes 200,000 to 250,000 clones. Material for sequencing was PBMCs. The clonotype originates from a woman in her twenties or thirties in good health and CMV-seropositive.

The CDR3 DNA reads TGTGCCAGCAGTTACTCGGGGACAGGGACCTACGAGCAGTACTTC. Translated, it gives CASSYSGTGTYEQYF. The genes are TRBV6-5 and TRBJ2-5, with 9 bases fitting TRBD1. The end of the DNA aligns better with TRBJ2-7, so the J call may be wrong. The CDR3 runs to 15 residues. Germline V CDR1 and CDR2: MNHEY, SVGAGI.